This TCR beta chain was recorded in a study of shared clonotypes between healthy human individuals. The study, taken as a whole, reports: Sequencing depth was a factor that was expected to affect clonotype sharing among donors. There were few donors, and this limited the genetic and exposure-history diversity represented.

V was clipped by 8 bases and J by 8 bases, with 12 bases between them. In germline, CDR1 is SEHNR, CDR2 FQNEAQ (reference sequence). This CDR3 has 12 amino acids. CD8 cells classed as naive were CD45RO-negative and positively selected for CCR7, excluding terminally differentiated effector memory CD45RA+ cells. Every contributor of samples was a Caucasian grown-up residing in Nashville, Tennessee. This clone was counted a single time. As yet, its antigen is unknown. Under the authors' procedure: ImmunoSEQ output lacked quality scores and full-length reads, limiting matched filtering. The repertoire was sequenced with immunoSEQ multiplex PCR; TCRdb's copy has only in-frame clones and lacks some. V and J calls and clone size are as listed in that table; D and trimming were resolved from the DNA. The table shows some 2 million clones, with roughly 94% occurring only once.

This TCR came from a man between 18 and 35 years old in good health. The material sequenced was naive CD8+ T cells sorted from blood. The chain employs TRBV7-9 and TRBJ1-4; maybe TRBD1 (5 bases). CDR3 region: CASQGVREKLFF. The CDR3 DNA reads TGTGCCAGCCAGGGAGTCCGGGAAAAACTGTTTTTT.